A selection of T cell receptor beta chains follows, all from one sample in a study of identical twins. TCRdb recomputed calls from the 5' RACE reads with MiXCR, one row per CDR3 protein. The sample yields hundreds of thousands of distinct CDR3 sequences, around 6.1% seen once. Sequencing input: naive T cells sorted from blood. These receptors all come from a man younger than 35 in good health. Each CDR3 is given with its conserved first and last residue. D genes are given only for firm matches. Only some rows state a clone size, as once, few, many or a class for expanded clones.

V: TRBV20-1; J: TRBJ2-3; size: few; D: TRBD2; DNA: TGCAGATTAACTGGGACTAGCGGGAGCACAGATACGCAGTATTTT; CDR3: CRLTGTSGSTDTQYF
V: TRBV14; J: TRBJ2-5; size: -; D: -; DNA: TGTGCCAGCAGCCAAGCCTACGGCTCTGGAGAGACCCAGTACTTC; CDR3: CASSQAYGSGETQYF
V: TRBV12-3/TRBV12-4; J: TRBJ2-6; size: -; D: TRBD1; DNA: TGTGCCAGCAGGTTTGACGGGACAGGGGGCCTCCCTGGGGCCAACGTCCTGACTTTC; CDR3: CASRFDGTGGLPGANVLTF
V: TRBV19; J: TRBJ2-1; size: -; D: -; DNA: TGTGCCAGTAGTGCAGCCGGAGGTGAGCAGTTCTTC; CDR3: CASSAAGGEQFF
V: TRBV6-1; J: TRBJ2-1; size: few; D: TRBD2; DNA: TGTGCCAGCATGTGGCGGGAGTCTTTTGAGCAGTTCTTC; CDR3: CASMWRESFEQFF
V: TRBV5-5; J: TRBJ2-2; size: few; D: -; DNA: TGTGCCAGCAGGACACTAGGTGGGAACACCGGGGAGCTGTTTTTT; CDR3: CASRTLGGNTGELFF
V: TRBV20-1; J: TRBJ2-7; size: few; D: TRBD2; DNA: TGCAGTGCTAGAGATATTGTTCCCCCGCGGGAGAGACCCAACGAGCAGTACTTC; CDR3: CSARDIVPPRERPNEQYF
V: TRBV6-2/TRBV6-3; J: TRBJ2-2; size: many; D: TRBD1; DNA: TGTGCCAGCACCAGGGGGACCGGGGAGCTGTTTTTT; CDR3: CASTRGTGELFF
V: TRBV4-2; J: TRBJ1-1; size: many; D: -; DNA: TGTGCCAGCAGCGCCGACCAGGGGCGCACTGAAGCTTTCTTT; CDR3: CASSADQGRTEAFF
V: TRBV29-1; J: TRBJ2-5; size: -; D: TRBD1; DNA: TGCAGCGTCGTCGACAGGGGAAGAGGGGAGACCCAGTACTTC; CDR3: CSVVDRGRGETQYF
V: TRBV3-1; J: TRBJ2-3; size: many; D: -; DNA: TGTGCCAGCAGCCAGGGGACCTCCACAGATACGCAGTATTTT; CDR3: CASSQGTSTDTQYF
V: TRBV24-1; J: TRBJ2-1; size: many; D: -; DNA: TGTGCCACCAGTGATTTGGTCCGAGCGGACGGACACAATGAGCAGTTCTTC; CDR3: CATSDLVRADGHNEQFF
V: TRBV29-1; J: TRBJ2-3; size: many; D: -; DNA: TGCAGCGTTGTGGGCGGAGGCCGCACAGATACGCAGTATTTT; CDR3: CSVVGGGRTDTQYF
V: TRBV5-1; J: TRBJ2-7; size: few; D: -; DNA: TGCGCCAGCAGCTTGTCAGGGGAGTCCATCTACGAGCAGTACTTC; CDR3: CASSLSGESIYEQYF
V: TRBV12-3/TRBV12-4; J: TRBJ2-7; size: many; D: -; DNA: TGTGCCAGCAGTCTCAAGAACGAGCAGTACTTC; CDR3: CASSLKNEQYF
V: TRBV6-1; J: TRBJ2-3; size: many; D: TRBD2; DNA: TGTGCCAGCAGTGGCGGGACTAGCGGAAGCACAGATACGCAGTATTTT; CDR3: CASSGGTSGSTDTQYF
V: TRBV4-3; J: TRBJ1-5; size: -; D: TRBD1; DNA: TGCGCCAGCAGCAAAGCCGGGACAGATAGCAATCAGCCCCAGCATTTT; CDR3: CASSKAGTDSNQPQHF
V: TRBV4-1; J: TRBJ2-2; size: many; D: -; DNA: TGCGCCAGCAGGAGGCAGGAGAACACCGGGGAGCTGTTTTTT; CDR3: CASRRQENTGELFF
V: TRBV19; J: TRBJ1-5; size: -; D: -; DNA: TGTGCCAGTAGTATAGACCTCGCAGGACCCCAGCATTTT; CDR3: CASSIDLAGPQHF
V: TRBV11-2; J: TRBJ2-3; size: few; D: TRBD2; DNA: TGTGCCAGCAGCACTGGACTAGCGGGAGAACCAGATACGCAGTATTTT; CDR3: CASSTGLAGEPDTQYF
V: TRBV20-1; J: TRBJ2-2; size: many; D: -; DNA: TGCAGTGCTAGGAGACTAGTATCCACCGGGGAGCTGTTTTTT; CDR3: CSARRLVSTGELFF
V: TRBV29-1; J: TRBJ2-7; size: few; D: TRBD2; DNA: TGCAGCGTTGGCCCCGGACTAGCGGGACTCTACGAGCAGTACTTC; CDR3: CSVGPGLAGLYEQYF
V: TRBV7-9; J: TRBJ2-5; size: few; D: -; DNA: TGTGCCAGCAGCTCTCCAGGTGGCGGAGATAAAAGAGAGACCCAGTACTTC; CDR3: CASSSPGGGDKRETQYF
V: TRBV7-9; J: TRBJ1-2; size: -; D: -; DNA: TGTGCCAGCAGCTTACTCCAGGGATTTGATGGCTACACCTTC; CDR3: CASSLLQGFDGYTF
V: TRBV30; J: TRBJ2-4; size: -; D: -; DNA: TGTGCCTGGAGTGACGGGAGTGGAGCCATTCAGTACTTC; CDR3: CAWSDGSGAIQYF
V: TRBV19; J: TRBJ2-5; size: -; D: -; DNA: TGTGCCAGTAGTATAGCGAGAGTTGAGACCCAGTACTTC; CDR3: CASSIARVETQYF
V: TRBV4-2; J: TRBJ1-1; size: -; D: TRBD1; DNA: TGTGCCAGCAGCCAAGATCTGTATAGGGGGCTTACTGAAGCTTTCTTT; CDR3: CASSQDLYRGLTEAFF
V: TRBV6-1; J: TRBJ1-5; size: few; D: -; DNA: TGTGCCAGCAATGGGGGTCCGGCGCTAGCCGCCGTCAATCAGCCCCAGCATTTT; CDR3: CASNGGPALAAVNQPQHF
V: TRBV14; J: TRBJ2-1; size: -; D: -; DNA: TGTGCCAGCAGCCAAGGACTGGCGTGGGGGTCCTACAATGAGCAGTTCTTC; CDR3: CASSQGLAWGSYNEQFF
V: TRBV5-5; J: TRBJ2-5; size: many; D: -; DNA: TGTGCCAGCAGCCCGCATCCGACTGGGGAAAAAGAGACCCAGTACTTC; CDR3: CASSPHPTGEKETQYF